The rows below give T cell receptor beta chains drawn from one sample of a study of regulatory T cells in long-lasting Graves disease. TCRdb analysed the multiplex PCR reads with MiXCR anew, one entry per CDR3 protein. The repertoire holds 530,000 or so distinct CDR3 sequences, with 15% to 20% as singletons. These same data were also listed under a study on T cells in Graves' hyperthyroidism and ophthalmopathy.

This sample comprised peripheral blood mononuclear cells (PBMCs), obtained at new diagnosis, from a patient treated with antithyroid drugs. These TCRs come from a man in his late teens or twenties with Graves disease. The CDR3 runs from the conserved cysteine through the conserved F or W. A D gene is named only where the DNA matches it firmly. Expanded clones are given a class, and other clones once, few, many or no size at all.

v_call	d_call	cdr3_length	clone_size	j_call	cdr3_aa	cdr3_nt
TRBV6-2/TRBV6-3	TRBD1	13	.	TRBJ1-6	CASRTGLNSPLHF	TGCGCCAGCAGGACAGGGTTGAATTCACCCCTCCACTTT
TRBV29-1	.	12	few	TRBJ1-4	CSVGRAGEKLFF	TGCAGCGTTGGTCGGGCTGGGGAAAAACTGTTTTTT
TRBV30	.	13	many	TRBJ2-2	CAWSATVTGELFF	TGTGCCTGGAGTGCGACAGTCACCGGGGAGCTGTTTTTT
TRBV2	.	12	.	TRBJ2-1	CASSERGGSQSF	TGTGCCAGCAGTGAAAGGGGGGGGTCCCAGTCCTTC
TRBV2	TRBD1	15	.	TRBJ2-1	CASRTGGTGRDEQFF	TGTGCCAGCCGAACCGGGGGGACAGGGAGGGATGAGCAGTTCTTC
TRBV19	TRBD1	15	.	TRBJ2-3	CASSFRDRPTDTQYF	TGTGCCAGTAGTTTCCGGGACAGACCGACAGATACGCAGTATTTT
TRBV11-2	TRBD1	16	many	TRBJ2-7	CASSLVSGTGGFGQYF	TGTGCCAGCAGCTTAGTCTCCGGGACAGGGGGCTTCGGGCAGTACTTC
TRBV30	TRBD2	14	many	TRBJ2-3	CAWTLAGVTDTQYF	TGTGCCTGGACACTAGCGGGAGTAACAGATACGCAGTATTTT
TRBV7-9	.	16	many	TRBJ2-7	CASGGGVLGAQNEQYF	TGTGCCAGCGGGGGAGGGGTGTTGGGGGCGCAGAACGAGCAGTACTTC
TRBV28	.	12	many	TRBJ1-1	CASLGSNTEAFF	TGTGCCAGCCTGGGGTCGAACACTGAAGCTTTCTTT
TRBV10-3	.	12	.	TRBJ1-3	CAIRNSGNTIYF	TGTGCCATCAGGAACTCTGGAAACACCATATATTTT
TRBV20-1	TRBD2	15	many	TRBJ2-3	CSATTSAELTDTQYF	TGCAGTGCTACCACTAGCGCCGAACTCACAGATACGCAGTATTTT
TRBV7-2	TRBD1	14	.	TRBJ1-5	CASSSGGLTQPQHF	TGTGCCAGCAGCTCAGGGGGCCTGACTCAGCCCCAGCATTTT
TRBV19	.	13	few	TRBJ2-1	CASSIVWRNEQFF	TGTGCCAGTAGTATAGTTTGGCGTAATGAGCAGTTCTTC
TRBV6-9	.	14	many	TRBJ1-2	CASSYAGSDYGYTF	TGTGCCAGCAGTTACGCAGGGTCGGACTATGGCTACACCTTC
TRBV20-1	TRBD1	14	few	TRBJ1-2	CSAREGGAVYGYTF	TGCAGTGCTAGGGAAGGGGGCGCAGTCTATGGCTACACCTTC
TRBV18	.	16	many	TRBJ2-3	CASSPPNSGVTDTQYF	TGTGCCAGCTCACCACCTAACAGCGGAGTCACAGATACGCAGTATTTT
TRBV7-8	TRBD1	16	many	TRBJ1-1	CASSLRQGTPKTEAFF	TGTGCCAGCAGCCTCCGACAGGGTACCCCTAAAACTGAAGCTTTCTTT
TRBV27	.	13	few	TRBJ1-2	CACSSGGWGGYTF	TGTGCCTGCAGTTCGGGAGGGTGGGGCGGCTACACCTTC
TRBV6-2/TRBV6-3	TRBD1	13	.	TRBJ2-3	CASSDGDRVRQYF	TGTGCCAGCAGTGATGGGGACAGGGTGAGGCAGTATTTT